This T cell receptor beta chain was retrieved from a study of T cell responses to AZD1222 COVID-19 vaccine. About the research overall: Second doses at about 4 or about 12 weeks were pooled.

Generated by immunoSEQ multiplex PCR, the TCRdb table keeps only in-frame clones and is missing some. The sample shows 110,000 or so clones, roughly nine tenths of them seen only once. Germline CDR1 LGHDT, CDR2 YNNKEL (reference sequence). The CDR3 covers 14 residues. Trimming cost V 5 bases and J 7 bases; bases outside gene matches: 8. J is TRBJ2-1 and V is TRBV3-1 (or the pseudogene TRBV3-2), with 7 bases identical to TRBD1. The sequence came from an adult in good health. The sequencing here drew on peripheral blood, taken on day 0 of AZD1222 vaccination. This CDR3 reads CASSYIQQGNEQFF. CDR3 sequence (DNA): TGTGCCAGCAGCTACATACAACAGGGGAATGAGCAGTTCTTC.